One sample yielded the 6 T cell receptor beta chains listed below, sequenced in a study of a mutant IDH1 vaccine in newly diagnosed glioma. Generated by immunoSEQ multiplex PCR, the TCRdb table keeps only in-frame clones and is missing some. This table has 24,000 or so clones, 84% appearing once. Time point in this sample: week 47, end of study. The vaccine gave 300 ug of a 20-mer mutant IDH1 peptide subcutaneously per dose. No antigen has been assigned to these receptors. Sequenced here: PBMCs, sampled from a glioma patient whose treatment included an IDH1 peptide vaccine. Receptor source: a man aged 35-49 years with glioma.

This clone was observed a few times. This rearrangement joins TRBV4-2 to TRBJ2-7; 9 positions agree with TRBD2. The CDR3 sequence is 15 residues long. Germline lookup yields CDR1 LGHNA and CDR2 YNFKEQ. The junction had 3 bases not matched to a gene; V was cut back by 1 base and J by 2 bases. The CDR3 nucleotides are TGTGCCAGCAGCCAAGGACTAGCGGACCCCTACGAGCAGTACTTC. It encodes CASSQGLADPYEQYF.

V gene TRBV11-3 combines with J gene TRBJ2-1; D perhaps matches TRBD1 (6 bases). CDR1 is SGHNT and CDR2 is YENEEA in the germline V gene. This CDR3 has 14 amino acids. With 7 bases removed from V and 11 bases from J, the gap between germline ends came to 21 bases. CDR3 residues: CASTLGGTGSQQFF. In nucleotides, the CDR3 is TGTGCCAGCACCCTAGGGGGAACAGGGAGTCAGCAGTTCTTC.

This clone was picked up one time. The chain recombines TRBV7-2 with TRBJ2-3; D call uncertain. Germline lookup yields CDR1 SGHTA and CDR2 FQGNSA. This CDR3 comprises 13 residues. The germline V and J ends were trimmed by 3 bases and 2 bases, with 6 bases remaining between them. The CDR3 here is CASSLPSTDTQYF. For the CDR3, the DNA is TGTGCCAGCAGCTTGCCCTCCACAGATACGCAGTATTTT.

V and J are TRBV29-1 and TRBJ1-2, with unresolved D. Germline assignment: CDR1 SQVTM and CDR2 ANQGSEA. V lost 0 bases, J lost 8 bases, and 10 bases lay in between. The CDR3 sequence is 12 residues long. CDR3 protein: CSVEDHGSGYTF. The CDR3 DNA is TGCAGCGTTGAAGATCATGGAAGCGGCTACACCTTC.

This chain links TRBV5-8 with TRBJ1-3; the D is unclear. The V and J ends lost 4 bases and 9 bases respectively, with 14 bases between them. The CDR3 runs to 13 residues. In germline, CDR1 is SGHTS, CDR2 YDEGEE. As DNA, the CDR3 is TGTGCCAGCAGCCTTCCGACTGTAGGCACCATATATTTT. Its protein product is CASSLPTVGTIYF.

The chain couples TRBV5-1 to TRBJ2-5; D gene uncertain. Germline CDR1 SGHRS, CDR2 YFSETQ. V dropped 0 bases and J dropped 2 bases, with 14 bases sitting between them. This CDR3 has 16 amino acids. The CDR3 spells CASSLGVRPEQETQYF. The DNA of the CDR3 is TGCGCCAGCAGCTTGGGGGTCAGACCAGAACAAGAGACCCAGTACTTC.